This TCR beta chain was documented in a study of identical twins. TCRdb re-called the 5' RACE reads through MiXCR, storing one row per CDR3 protein. The table shows approximately 1.8 million distinct CDR3 sequences, with about 32% occurring only once. This clonotype was found a few times. No antigen is known for it. Study-wide findings and caveats: There were fewer insertions in abundant cord blood beta clonotypes, but memory repertoires showed no such pattern.

The CDR3 is made up of 15 amino acids. V lost 0 bases, J lost 1 base, and 7 bases lay in between. Looked up from germline, CDR1 is SGHKS and CDR2 is YYEKEE (reference sequence). The chain employs TRBV5-5 and TRBJ2-2; D not certain. This clonotype was sampled from a newborn girl in good health. Material: cord blood. The CDR3 spells CASSLDQLNTGELFF. CDR3 DNA sequence: TGTGCCAGCAGCTTGGATCAGTTGAACACCGGGGAGCTGTTTTTT.